A selection of T cell receptor beta chains follows, all from one sample in a study of blood T cell repertoires in COVID-19. Profiled with immunoSEQ multiplex PCR; TCRdb holds only in-frame clones, not every one. The sample consists of approximately 500,000 clones, 70% to 90% of them appearing once. What was sequenced was peripheral blood. The source is a human donor in a cohort sampled during active COVID-19. Each CDR3 is given with its conserved first and last residue. The D gene is left open where the match is weak. Clone size is given for some rows only: seen once, a few or many times, or a class if the clone is expanded.

CDR3 protein	CDR3 DNA	D gene	J gene	V gene	clone size
CASSSQGAEQYF	TGCGCCAGCAGCTCACAGGGGGCCGAGCAGTACTTC	TRBD1	TRBJ2-7	TRBV5-1	.
CASSLDLNTGELFF	TGCGCCAGCAGCTTAGACTTGAACACCGGGGAGCTGTTTTTT	.	TRBJ2-2	TRBV5-1	.
CASSVASGTGESNQPQHF	TGTGCCAGCAGCGTAGCCTCCGGAACAGGGGAAAGCAATCAGCCCCAGCATTTT	TRBD1	TRBJ1-5	TRBV9	.
CASSSGTGPRYF	TGTGCCAGCAGTTCAGGGACAGGGCCTCGATATTTT	TRBD1	TRBJ2-3	TRBV12-3/TRBV12-4	.
CASSQEQINEQFF	TGTGCCAGCAGCCAAGAACAGATCAATGAGCAGTTCTTC	.	TRBJ2-1	TRBV14	.
CASSLLGRQETQYF	TGTGCCAGCAGCTTGTTGGGCAGGCAAGAGACCCAGTACTTC	.	TRBJ2-5	TRBV5-4	.
CASSLGPRDRADNSPLHF	TGCGCCAGCAGCTTGGGCCCCCGGGACAGGGCGGATAATTCACCCCTCCACTTT	TRBD1	TRBJ1-6	TRBV5-1	.
CASSYPGQPFSTEAFF	TGTGCCAGCAGTTACCCGGGACAGCCCTTCTCCACTGAAGCTTTCTTT	TRBD1	TRBJ1-1	TRBV6-2/TRBV6-3	once
CASSLEVSGGDGYTF	TGCGCCAGCAGCTTGGAAGTATCCGGGGGAGACGGCTACACCTTC	.	TRBJ1-2	TRBV5-1	.
CASSFPRTSGTSYEQYF	TGTGCCAGCAGTTTCCCGAGGACTAGCGGGACTTCCTACGAGCAGTACTTC	TRBD2	TRBJ2-7	TRBV28	.
CASSLRTGSSYNEQFF	TGCGCCAGCAGCTTGAGGACAGGGAGCTCCTACAATGAGCAGTTCTTC	TRBD1	TRBJ2-1	TRBV5-1	once
CSARDYYNEQFF	TGCAGCGCACGGGACTATTACAATGAGCAGTTCTTC	TRBD2	TRBJ2-1	TRBV29-1	few
CASSPGVLRNTIYF	TGTGCCAGCAGTCCAGGGGTATTAAGAAACACCATATATTTT	.	TRBJ1-3	TRBV6-5	.
CASSYTSGEQYF	TGTGCCAGCAGCTACACTAGCGGCGAGCAGTACTTC	TRBD2	TRBJ2-7	TRBV5-5	.
CASTSSRNTIYF	TGTGCCAGCACCTCTTCTCGAAACACCATATATTTT	.	TRBJ1-3	TRBV11-2	.
CASSPLGTGKEKLFF	TGTGCCAGCAGTCCTCTCGGGACAGGGAAGGAAAAACTGTTTTTT	TRBD1	TRBJ1-4	TRBV27	.
CASSLAMTGTDTQYF	TGTGCCAGCAGCTTAGCTATGACAGGCACAGATACGCAGTATTTT	.	TRBJ2-3	TRBV7-2	.
CASSPRVSPGANVLTF	TGTGCCAGCAGCCCTCGGGTATCTCCGGGGGCCAACGTCCTGACTTTC	.	TRBJ2-6	TRBV9	.
CASSTGIAGELFF	TGTGCCAGCAGCACAGGGATCGCCGGGGAGCTGTTTTTT	.	TRBJ2-2	TRBV11-3	few
CAWNLKDRGKSYEQYF	TGTGCCTGGAACCTAAAAGACAGGGGAAAATCCTACGAGCAGTACTTC	TRBD1	TRBJ2-7	TRBV30	.
CASSKETIDYGYTF	TGTGCCAGCAGCAAAGAAACTATTGACTATGGCTACACCTTC	.	TRBJ1-2	TRBV3-1/TRBV3-2	.
CASSQGTFSYEQYF	TGTGCCAGCAGCCAAGGCACATTCTCCTACGAGCAGTACTTC	.	TRBJ2-7	TRBV3-1/TRBV3-2	.
CASKREQMNTGELFF	TGTGCCAGCAAACGGGAGCAGATGAACACCGGGGAGCTGTTTTTT	.	TRBJ2-2	TRBV28	.
CASSPSRDQPQHF	TGTGCCAGCAGCCCCTCTCGCGATCAGCCCCAGCATTTT	.	TRBJ1-5	TRBV7-3	.
CASPGQIGYTF	TGTGCCAGCCCTGGACAGATCGGCTACACCTTC	.	TRBJ1-2	TRBV27	.
CASRTVYSNQPQHF	TGTGCCAGCAGGACAGTTTATAGCAATCAGCCCCAGCATTTT	.	TRBJ1-5	TRBV9	once
CASLRDSNSNEQFF	TGTGCCAGCCTCCGGGACAGTAATTCAAATGAGCAGTTCTTC	TRBD1	TRBJ2-1	TRBV28	few
CASSLWGLAGESETQYF	TGTGCCAGCAGCTTGTGGGGACTAGCGGGAGAGTCAGAGACCCAGTACTTC	TRBD2	TRBJ2-5	TRBV5-8	.
CASSWSTSAGADTQYF	TGTGCCAGCAGTTGGAGTACTAGTGCGGGCGCAGATACGCAGTATTTT	.	TRBJ2-3	TRBV6-5	.
CATTPGNVLQETQYF	TGCGCCACCACTCCGGGGAACGTTCTCCAAGAGACCCAGTACTTC	.	TRBJ2-5	TRBV5-1	.
CASSQGFGTGFLYEQYF	TGTGCCAGCAGCCAAGGGTTCGGGACAGGGTTCCTTTACGAGCAGTACTTC	TRBD1	TRBJ2-7	TRBV14	.
CASSQAPETSTDTQYF	TGCGCCAGCAGCCAGGCTCCAGAGACTAGCACAGATACGCAGTATTTT	.	TRBJ2-3	TRBV4-1	.
CASSLRTEAFF	TGTGCCAGCAGCCTGAGAACTGAAGCTTTCTTT	.	TRBJ1-1	TRBV12-3/TRBV12-4	.
CASSYGLAGVLETQYF	TGTGCCAGCAGTTATGGACTAGCGGGAGTGTTGGAGACCCAGTACTTC	TRBD2	TRBJ2-5	TRBV5-4	.
CASSPPGTANTEAFF	TGTGCCAGCAGTCCGCCCGGGACAGCAAACACTGAAGCTTTCTTT	TRBD1	TRBJ1-1	TRBV5-6	few
CASSPGGGGTKELFF	TGCGCCAGCAGCCCCGGGGGCGGGGGAACCAAGGAGCTGTTTTTT	.	TRBJ2-2	TRBV5-1	.
CASSLVTSGSYYEQYF	TGCGCCAGCAGCTTGGTTACTAGCGGGAGTTACTACGAGCAGTACTTC	TRBD2	TRBJ2-7	TRBV5-1	.
CASSIGGSGYEQYF	TGTGCCAGTAGTATAGGGGGTAGCGGCTACGAGCAGTACTTC	.	TRBJ2-7	TRBV19	.
CASSPRTLNTEAFF	TGTGCCAGCAGCCCGCGGACATTGAACACTGAAGCTTTCTTT	.	TRBJ1-1	TRBV5-4	.
CASTLKGIAGYYEQYF	TGTGCCAGCACCCTGAAGGGGATAGCGGGCTACTACGAGCAGTACTTC	TRBD2	TRBJ2-7	TRBV2	.
CASSAGQGITEAFF	TGCGCCAGCAGCGCCGGACAGGGGATCACTGAAGCTTTCTTT	TRBD1	TRBJ1-1	TRBV5-1	once
CASSLWQGASGQPQHF	TGTGCCAGCAGCTTGTGGCAGGGGGCTTCCGGCCAGCCCCAGCATTTT	TRBD1	TRBJ1-5	TRBV7-2	.
CASNDGSQMETQYF	TGTGCCAGCAATGACGGGAGTCAGATGGAGACCCAGTACTTC	.	TRBJ2-5	TRBV9	.
CASSVASSTDTQYF	TGTGCCAGCAGCGTAGCCTCTAGCACAGATACGCAGTATTTT	.	TRBJ2-3	TRBV9	.
CASSLAGGALSGANVLTF	TGTGCCAGCAGTTTGGCCGGGGGAGCCTTGTCTGGGGCCAACGTCCTGACTTTC	.	TRBJ2-6	TRBV28	.
CASNGIGGETQYF	TGTGCCAGTAACGGGATCGGGGGGGAGACCCAGTACTTC	TRBD2	TRBJ2-5	TRBV19	.
CASSRQTGGFEKLFF	TGCGCCAGCAGCCGGCAGACAGGGGGCTTTGAAAAACTGTTTTTT	TRBD1	TRBJ1-4	TRBV4-3	.
CASSPLAEFTDTQYF	TGTGCCAGTAGTCCACTAGCGGAATTCACAGATACGCAGTATTTT	TRBD2	TRBJ2-3	TRBV19	.
CASSQSIARTSGRTDTQYF	TGCGCCAGCAGTCAATCGATCGCCAGGACTAGCGGGCGCACAGATACGCAGTATTTT	TRBD2	TRBJ2-3	TRBV23-1	.
CASSLVGGEQFF	TGTGCCAGCAGCTTAGTTGGCGGGGAGCAGTTCTTC	.	TRBJ2-1	TRBV11-3	.
CAWDRGWGTEAFF	TGTGCCTGGGACAGGGGATGGGGCACTGAAGCTTTCTTT	TRBD1	TRBJ1-1	TRBV30	.
CASSYRGTGELFF	TGTGCCAGCAGCTACAGGGGAACCGGGGAGCTGTTTTTT	TRBD1	TRBJ2-2	TRBV12-3/TRBV12-4	.
CASSEPEDSRQFF	TGCGCCAGCAGTGAGCCAGAGGACTCCCGGCAGTTCTTC	.	TRBJ2-1	TRBV10-2	.
CAWSSTGRSYNEQFF	TGTGCCTGGAGTAGTACAGGGCGGTCCTACAATGAGCAGTTCTTC	.	TRBJ2-1	TRBV30	.
CASSLSQGRSPLHF	TGTGCCAGCAGCTTATCTCAGGGTCGATCACCCCTCCACTTT	.	TRBJ1-6	TRBV7-3	.
CASSGLTGADTQYF	TGTGCCAGTAGTGGCTTAACAGGGGCAGATACGCAGTATTTT	TRBD1	TRBJ2-3	TRBV19	.
CSAQSDEQYF	TGCAGTGCTCAGTCAGACGAGCAGTACTTC	.	TRBJ2-7	TRBV20-1	few
CASSQDPIGETTNEKLFF	TGCGCCAGCAGCCAAGACCCAATCGGGGAAACAACTAATGAAAAACTGTTTTTT	.	TRBJ1-4	TRBV4-3	.
CASSPFSGGSTGELFF	TGTGCCAGCTCACCATTCTCGGGAGGGAGTACCGGGGAGCTGTTTTTT	TRBD2	TRBJ2-2	TRBV18	.
CASSQDLGLAGLAKNIQYF	TGCGCCAGCAGCCAAGATCTGGGACTAGCGGGACTAGCCAAAAACATTCAGTACTTC	TRBD2	TRBJ2-4	TRBV4-3	.